The rows below give T cell receptor beta chains drawn from one sample of a study of T-cell memory formation after mild COVID-19. Using its own MiXCR run on the 5' RACE reads, TCRdb lists one record per CDR3 protein. Counted here are 240,000 or so distinct CDR3 sequences, 8% to 10% occurring once; the ten biggest clones make up roughly a fifth. Sequencing was carried out using PBMCs or a T cell subset sorted from them (not recorded which). All receptors come from a man between 18 and 29 years old who had mild COVID-19 (a few samples of this study predate the infection). Cell type and time point are not known. Both conserved end residues are trimmed from each CDR3. Each record gives: V gene, J gene, clone size, CDR3 protein. Clone size is not always given. Where it is, it says once, few, many or a class for expanded clones.

TRBV2	TRBJ2-2	.	ASTGRTATGELF
TRBV4-3	TRBJ1-1	few	ASSQVLGQGIEAF
TRBV5-6	TRBJ1-4	.	ASSARVGEKLF
TRBV27	TRBJ2-6	few	TSSQDISGANVLT
TRBV5-1	TRBJ1-1	few	ASSPYIDTTEAF
TRBV11-2	TRBJ2-6	few	ASSSRPGLAGLSSGANVLT
TRBV6-5	TRBJ1-1	.	ASSYGPMNTEAF
TRBV12-3/TRBV12-4	TRBJ1-2	.	ASSFRETGGGYT
TRBV2	TRBJ2-1	.	ASSSQGLAREGNEQF
TRBV5-1	TRBJ2-2	many	ASSFVGTTGELF
TRBV20-1	TRBJ1-1	few	SAHRARGTEAF
TRBV11-2	TRBJ1-1	.	ASSRRDGTEAF
TRBV25-1	TRBJ2-3	few	ASSDVAGAGDTQY
TRBV7-9	TRBJ2-3	.	ASSLTRSTDTQY
TRBV6-2/TRBV6-3	TRBJ2-4	few	ASGRQGSDIQY
TRBV27	TRBJ2-1	.	ASSFRLEYNEQF
TRBV4-2	TRBJ1-5	.	ASSQFPEQATGPQH
TRBV24-1	TRBJ1-1	few	ATSEQPGQGRFVNTEAF
TRBV16	TRBJ1-1	few	ASSPPRGRNTEAF
TRBV7-2	TRBJ2-6	few	ASSLQGFSGANVLT
TRBV7-3	TRBJ2-1	.	ASSLGASGAQREQF
TRBV5-1	TRBJ1-1	.	ASSSIPPAGRGLNTEAF
TRBV9	TRBJ2-1	many	ASSPWRGNYNEQF
TRBV5-1	TRBJ1-5	few	ASSLVPGSNQPQH
TRBV7-2	TRBJ2-3	few	ASLGAGGPSTDTQY
TRBV6-5	TRBJ2-5	few	ASSSLAGGLLGIQY
TRBV5-1	TRBJ2-3	.	ASSLGHGNTDTQY
TRBV2	TRBJ1-1	few	ASSAAPRTEAF
TRBV20-1	TRBJ1-2	.	SAPSTGTYGYT
TRBV20-1	TRBJ2-2	many	SASAPGLAGATGELF
TRBV7-9	TRBJ1-6	many	ASSLEDTDSPLH
TRBV6-5	TRBJ2-5	few	ASTASGPFQETQY
TRBV7-3	TRBJ2-1	few	ASSSLGQAHEQF
TRBV7-9	TRBJ2-1	many	ASRAGGSYEQF
TRBV4-3	TRBJ2-2	few	ASSQGPAGARTGELF
TRBV6-2/TRBV6-3	TRBJ1-1	.	ASSTRTATLNTEAF
TRBV5-1	TRBJ2-5	.	ASSPGGAVWETQY
TRBV29-1	TRBJ2-7	.	SVGRGNSYEQY
TRBV15	TRBJ2-1	.	ATAVRTDNEQF
TRBV20-1	TRBJ1-1	few	SATDRSYNTEAF
TRBV20-1	TRBJ1-2	few	SARDQRTGNGYT
TRBV7-9	TRBJ1-2	few	ASSLGTGFGHGYT
TRBV6-1	TRBJ1-6	.	ASSGGNSNSPLH
TRBV7-9	TRBJ1-3	few	ASSWRGISGNTIY
TRBV10-3	TRBJ2-3	many	AISGGLAGGGTDTQY
TRBV20-1	TRBJ2-7	.	SARPSGLAGKEQY
TRBV7-4	TRBJ2-3	.	ASSFDRTLLTDTQY
TRBV7-2	TRBJ2-2	.	ASSLAGFANTGELF
TRBV19	TRBJ2-3	.	ASSRGTGGFGADTQY
TRBV7-2	TRBJ2-1	.	ASRGGGSSSYNEQF
TRBV12-3/TRBV12-4	TRBJ1-1	many	ASSYTGLMNTEAF
TRBV12-3/TRBV12-4	TRBJ1-1	few	ASSPHRGAEAF